The rows below give T cell receptor beta chains drawn from one sample of a study of cytomegalovirus exposure and HLA in healthy donors. Using immunoSEQ multiplex PCR, the repertoire was profiled, and TCRdb retains in-frame clones only, with some absent. The data show about 140,000 clones, around 78% seen once. The sequencing sample was made of PBMCs. The origin of the receptors is a woman aged 40-49 years in good health and CMV-seropositive. Both conserved end residues are part of each CDR3. The D gene is left open where the match is weak. Clone size appears in some rows only: once, few, many, or a class for an expanded clone.

TRBV27,.,once,TRBJ1-1,CASSLGRRTEAFF,TGTGCCAGCAGTTTGGGGCGTCGGACTGAAGCTTTCTTT
TRBV7-9,.,.,TRBJ2-1,CASSLYGVIGNEQFF,TGTGCCAGCAGCCTTTACGGAGTTATAGGTAATGAGCAGTTCTTC
TRBV6-1,TRBD2,.,TRBJ2-3,CASSLLAGGGGTQYF,TGTGCCAGCAGTCTACTAGCGGGAGGGGGGGGTACGCAGTATTTT
TRBV5-1,TRBD2,.,TRBJ2-7,CASSLTGGTGEQYF,TGCGCCAGCAGCTTGACGGGGGGTACCGGCGAGCAGTACTTC
TRBV6-1,TRBD1,few,TRBJ1-2,CASRGTGLGTFGYTF,TGTGCCAGCAGAGGGACAGGATTGGGAACTTTTGGCTACACCTTC
TRBV29-1,.,.,TRBJ1-1,CSFNKNTEAFF,TGCAGCTTCAACAAGAACACTGAAGCTTTCTTT
TRBV29-1,TRBD1,.,TRBJ1-4,CSVDAPGQGIGKLFF,TGCAGCGTTGATGCCCCAGGACAGGGGATTGGGAAACTGTTTTTT
TRBV6-5,.,.,TRBJ2-3,CASSYTHRTVVDTQYF,TGTGCCAGCAGTTACACACATCGGACAGTCGTAGATACGCAGTATTTT
TRBV10-3,.,few,TRBJ1-2,CAISGRTDINYGYTF,TGTGCCATCAGTGGGAGGACTGATATTAACTATGGCTACACCTTC
TRBV4-2,TRBD2,.,TRBJ2-5,CASSQGGPREETQYF,TGTGCCAGCAGCCAAGGAGGCCCGCGGGAGGAGACCCAGTACTTC
TRBV7-9,.,.,TRBJ1-1,CASSLVGAGTEAFF,TGTGCCAGCAGCTTAGTGGGGGCTGGGACTGAAGCTTTCTTT
TRBV7-2,.,.,TRBJ2-3,CASSFLRRNTQYF,TGTGCCAGCAGCTTCCTAAGGCGGAATACGCAGTATTTT
TRBV10-3,TRBD2,.,TRBJ2-3,CATQLLSGSTDTQYF,TGTGCCACCCAGCTACTTAGCGGGAGTACAGATACGCAGTATTTT
TRBV11-3,.,.,TRBJ2-7,CASSLGRASDRQYF,TGTGCCAGCAGCTTGGGGCGGGCGTCGGACAGGCAGTACTTC
TRBV5-1,TRBD2,.,TRBJ2-1,CASSLAGLEDGEQFF,TGCGCCAGCAGCTTGGCGGGACTAGAGGACGGTGAGCAGTTCTTC
TRBV29-1,TRBD2,.,TRBJ2-1,CSVQQREIYNEQFF,TGCAGCGTGCAACAGCGGGAGATCTACAATGAGCAGTTCTTC
TRBV5-4,.,.,TRBJ1-5,CASSSRPGDNQPQHF,TGTGCCAGCAGCTCCCGGCCAGGGGACAATCAGCCCCAGCATTTT
TRBV11-3,.,.,TRBJ2-1,CASSFFDYEQFF,TGTGCCAGCAGCTTTTTTGACTATGAGCAGTTCTTC
TRBV7-9,.,.,TRBJ2-7,CASSTSNSYEQYF,TGTGCCAGCAGCACCTCTAACTCCTACGAGCAGTACTTC